This TCR beta chain was obtained from a study of beta chain features in type 1 diabetes. Study-wide background: Cells sorted and examined across all samples totaled approximately 100 million. General study points: The cDNA sequencing approach could over-represent high-TCR-expressing cells. In the patient group, naive, central memory and Treg TCRB repertoires seemed more alike than in the healthy donor group.

Reverse transcribing all isolated RNA meant expressed TCRB transcripts were sequenced. Measured with immunoSEQ multiplex PCR; TCRdb has only the in-frame clones, and not every one. The table records around 400,000 clones, about 16% of them present only once. This clone showed up just a few times. The antigen is unknown. Material: naive CD4+ T cells from blood. The receptor was isolated from a woman aged 18-30 years in good health.

The CDR3 nucleotides are TGCGCCAGCAGCTTCGAAAGTAGTGAGCCGGCTTTCTTT. Protein product: CASSFESSEPAFF. J is TRBJ1-1 and V is TRBV5-1; D call uncertain. The CDR3 has 13 residues. Germline CDR1 is SGHRS and CDR2 is YFSETQ. V lost 2 bases and J lost 11, with 16 bases in between.